The 9 T cell receptor beta chains below come from one sample, sequenced in a study of control samples from healthy donors and cancer patients (dated by TCRdb to the early 2020s). The library was generated by the immunoSEQ multiplex PCR assay. Held by TCRdb, this immuneACCESS table contains in-frame sequences only and omits some clones. Under half of the omission traces to an unresolved V gene where checked; the cause of the rest is unknown. The table for this sample lists about 130,000 clones; 92% of them were counted only once. The ten biggest clones cover approximately 2.2% of the sample. The specimen was blood. These receptors all come from a woman in her 50s in good health.

The chain carries TRBV12-3 or TRBV12-4 and TRBJ2-7, with a weak D call TRBD1 (5 bases). The CDR3 contains 13 residues. V shed 8 bases and J shed 4 bases, with 15 bases lying between them. The CDR3 nucleotides are TGTGCCAGCTCCCAAGGGGTCCGGTACGAGCAGTACTTC. This translates into CASSQGVRYEQYF.

The V call is TRBV7-9, the J call TRBJ2-7; TRBD2 matches at 11 bases. Per germline, CDR1 SEHNR and CDR2 FQNEAQ (reference sequence). This CDR3 region has 15 residues. V gave up 5 bases and J gave up 6 bases; unmatched junction bases: 9. The CDR3 DNA is TGTGCCAGCAGCGATAGCGGGAGGGCCAAAACCGAGCAGTACTTC. Its translation: CASSDSGRAKTEQYF. Supplemented by reference TRBV7-9 and TRBJ2-7, the full variable domain reads DTGVSQNPRHKITKRGQNVTFRCDPISEHNRLYWYRQTLGQGPEFLTYFQNEAQLEKSRLLSDRFSAERPKGSFSTLEIQRTEQGDSAMYLCASSDSGRAKTEQYFGPGTRLTVT.

V is TRBV5-1 and J is TRBJ2-1; tentative D call: TRBD2 (6 bases). V was trimmed by 3 bases and J by 4 bases, leaving 11 bases between them. Looked up from germline, CDR1 is SGHRS and CDR2 is YFSETQ. The CDR3 extends over 14 amino acids. CDR3 nucleotide sequence: TGCGCCAGCAGCTCCGGGACTTTTTACAATGAGCAGTTCTTC. Translated: CASSSGTFYNEQFF.

The chain has TRBV6-5 and TRBJ2-5; 9 bases are shared with TRBD2. The junction had 8 bases not matched to a gene; V was cut back by 7 bases and J by 2 bases. CDR3 length: 15 amino acids. Germline V gene lookup returns CDR1 MNHEY and CDR2 SVGAGI. CDR3 region: CASIFSGGTQETQYF. The CDR3 DNA sequence: TGTGCCAGCATTTTTAGCGGGGGAACTCAAGAGACCCAGTACTTC.

The genes are TRBV11-2 and TRBJ2-7, with TRBD1 as a possible D gene (5 bases). The V and J ends lost 1 base and 11 bases respectively, with 9 bases between them. Germline CDR1 reads SGHAT; CDR2 reads FQNNGV. This CDR3 is 11 amino acids long. In nucleotides, the CDR3 is TGTGCCAGCAGCTTAGTAGGCAGGGAGTACTTC. Amino acids: CASSLVGREYF.

The chain is built from TRBV7-2 and TRBJ1-2; a weak D match, TRBD1 (5 bases). CDR1 SGHTA and CDR2 FQGNSA come from the germline V gene. The V end lost 1 base, the J end lost 4 bases, and 13 bases lay between the germline ends. The CDR3 spans 15 residues. The CDR3 spells CASSLGGQGIYGYTF. In nucleotides, the CDR3 is TGTGCCAGCAGCTTAGGCGGCCAGGGAATCTATGGCTACACCTTC.

The gene calls are TRBV12-3 or TRBV12-4 and TRBJ2-7; D might be TRBD2 (5 bases). The CDR3 consists of 12 residues. Trimming stripped 4 bases from V and 6 bases from J, with 10 bases between. CDR3 region: CASSWERSEQYF. CDR3 DNA: TGTGCCAGCAGTTGGGAGAGATCCGAGCAGTACTTC.

The V gene is TRBV2, the J gene TRBJ1-1; tentatively, D is TRBD1 (6 bases). Deletions cut 8 bases from V and 4 bases from J, with 14 bases between. Germline CDR1 SNHLY, CDR2 FYNNEI. This CDR3 has 13 residues. CDR3 bases: TGTGCCAGCGACCCTGACAGGTCCACTGAAGCTTTCTTT. As protein: CASDPDRSTEAFF.

The chain links TRBV29-1 to TRBJ2-7; perhaps TRBD1 as D (6 bases). The germline V gene encodes CDR1 SQVTM and CDR2 ANQGSEA. CDR3 length: 12 residues. Between the trimmed V and J ends, which lost 7 bases and 5 bases, there was a span of 15 bases. The CDR3 region is CSAGQRVNEQYF. CDR3 coding DNA: TGCAGCGCAGGACAGAGGGTCAACGAGCAGTACTTC.